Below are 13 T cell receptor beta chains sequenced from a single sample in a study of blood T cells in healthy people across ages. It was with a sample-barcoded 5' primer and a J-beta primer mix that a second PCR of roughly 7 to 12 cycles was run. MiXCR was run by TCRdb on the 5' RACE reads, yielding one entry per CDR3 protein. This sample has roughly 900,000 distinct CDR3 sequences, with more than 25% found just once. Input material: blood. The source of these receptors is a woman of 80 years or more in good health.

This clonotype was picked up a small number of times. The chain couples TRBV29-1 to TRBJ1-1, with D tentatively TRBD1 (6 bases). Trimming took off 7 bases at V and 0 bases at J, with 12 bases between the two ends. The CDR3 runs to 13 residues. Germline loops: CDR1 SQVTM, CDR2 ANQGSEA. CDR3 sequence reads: CSAGQFMNTEAFF. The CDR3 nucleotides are TGCAGCGCAGGACAGTTCATGAACACTGAAGCTTTCTTT.

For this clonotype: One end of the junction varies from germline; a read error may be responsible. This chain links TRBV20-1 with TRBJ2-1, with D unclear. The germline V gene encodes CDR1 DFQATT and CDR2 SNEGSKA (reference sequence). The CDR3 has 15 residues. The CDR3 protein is CSARGLGRPYNEHFF. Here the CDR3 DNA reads TGCAGTGCTAGAGGGTTAGGACGGCCTTACAATGAGCACTTCTTC.

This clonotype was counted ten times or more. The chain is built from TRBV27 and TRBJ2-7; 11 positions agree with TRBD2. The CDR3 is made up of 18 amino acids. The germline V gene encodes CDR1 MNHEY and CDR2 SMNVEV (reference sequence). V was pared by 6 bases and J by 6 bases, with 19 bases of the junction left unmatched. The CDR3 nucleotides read TGTGCCAGCAGCCCACAGAGCTCTAGCGGGGGGACACTGGGCGAGCAGTACTTC. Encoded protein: CASSPQSSSGGTLGEQYF.

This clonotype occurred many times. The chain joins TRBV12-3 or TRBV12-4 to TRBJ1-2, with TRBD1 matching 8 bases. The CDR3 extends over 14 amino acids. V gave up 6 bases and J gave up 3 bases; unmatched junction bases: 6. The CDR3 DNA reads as TGTGCCAGCAGACGACAGGGGTTAGACTATGGCTACACCTTC. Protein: CASRRQGLDYGYTF.

In nucleotides, the CDR3 is TGTGCCAGCAGCGGAGTTCCGGGGGGCAATCAGCCCCAGCATTTT. Its translation is CASSGVPGGNQPQHF. The genes are TRBV6-1 and TRBJ1-5; perhaps TRBD1 as D (5 bases). Germline CDR1 is MNHNS and CDR2 is SASEGT. V lost 6 bases and J 2 bases, leaving 14 bases between the germline ends. The CDR3 length is 15 residues.

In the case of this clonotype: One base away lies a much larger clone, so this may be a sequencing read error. Written as DNA, the CDR3 is TGTGCCAGCAGGCGACCCGGAGATGCGCAGTATTTT. The encoded protein is CASRRPGDAQYF. The J gene is TRBJ2-3, the V gene TRBV12-3 or TRBV12-4; the D is unclear. The CDR3 has 12 amino acids.

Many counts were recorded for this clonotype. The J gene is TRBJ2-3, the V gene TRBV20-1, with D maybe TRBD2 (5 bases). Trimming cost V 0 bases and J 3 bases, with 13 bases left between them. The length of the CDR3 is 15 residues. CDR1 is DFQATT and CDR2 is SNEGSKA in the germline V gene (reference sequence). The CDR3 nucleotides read TGCAGTGCTAGAGATGGAGGCACCACGACAGATACGCAGTATTTT. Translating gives CSARDGGTTTDTQYF.

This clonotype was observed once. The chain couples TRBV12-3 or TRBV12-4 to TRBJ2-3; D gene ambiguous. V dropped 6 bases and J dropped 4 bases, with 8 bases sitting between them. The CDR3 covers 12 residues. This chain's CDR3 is CASRPNADTQYF. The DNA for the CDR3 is TGTGCCAGCAGACCTAACGCAGATACGCAGTATTTT.

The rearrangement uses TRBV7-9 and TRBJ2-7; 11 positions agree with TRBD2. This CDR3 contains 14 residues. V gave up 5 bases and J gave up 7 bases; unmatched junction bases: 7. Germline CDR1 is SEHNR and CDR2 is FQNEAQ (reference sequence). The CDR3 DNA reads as TGTGCCAGCAGCATAGGACTAGCGGGCAATGAGCAGTACTTC. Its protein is CASSIGLAGNEQYF.

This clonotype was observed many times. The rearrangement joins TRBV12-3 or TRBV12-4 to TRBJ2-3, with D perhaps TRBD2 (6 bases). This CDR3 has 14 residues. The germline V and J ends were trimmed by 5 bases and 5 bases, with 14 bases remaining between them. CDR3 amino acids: CASSRIGGKDTQYF. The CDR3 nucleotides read TGTGCCAGCAGTCGTATCGGGGGAAAAGATACGCAGTATTTT.

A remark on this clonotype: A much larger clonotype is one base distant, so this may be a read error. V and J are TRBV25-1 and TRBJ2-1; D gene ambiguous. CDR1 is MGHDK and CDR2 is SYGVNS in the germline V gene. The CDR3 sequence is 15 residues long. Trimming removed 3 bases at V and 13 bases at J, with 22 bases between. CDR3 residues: CASSDSQLVKNIQFF. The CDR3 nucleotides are TGTGCCAGCAGTGACAGTCAGCTAGTTAAGAACATTCAGTTCTTC.

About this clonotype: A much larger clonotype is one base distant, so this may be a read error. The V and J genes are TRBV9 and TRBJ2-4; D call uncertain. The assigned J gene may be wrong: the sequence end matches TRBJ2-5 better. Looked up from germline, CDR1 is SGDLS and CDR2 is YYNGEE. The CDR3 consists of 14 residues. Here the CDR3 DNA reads TGTGCCAGCAGCGGAGGCCAGGCGCGAGAGACCCAGTACTTC. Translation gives CASSGGQARETQYF.

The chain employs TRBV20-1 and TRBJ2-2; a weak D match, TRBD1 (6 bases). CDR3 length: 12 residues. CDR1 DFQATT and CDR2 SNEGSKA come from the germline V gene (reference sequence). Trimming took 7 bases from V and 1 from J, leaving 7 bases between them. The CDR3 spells CSVGQNTGELFF. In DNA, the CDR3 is TGCAGTGTGGGACAGAACACCGGGGAGCTGTTTTTT.